This is a list of T cell receptor beta chains from one sample in a study of response to subunit inactivated influenza vaccine. A single record per CDR3 protein comes from TCRdb applying MiXCR to the RT-PCR reads. This table holds around 540,000 distinct CDR3 sequences, over 9.5% found once. Sample: PBMCs from blood, taken on the day of vaccination. Source of these receptors: a man in his fifties who received an inactivated influenza vaccine. The CDR3 runs from the conserved cysteine through the conserved F or W. A D gene is named only where the DNA matches it firmly. Clone size appears in some rows only: once, few, many, or a class for an expanded clone.

d_call,j_call,clone_size,v_call,cdr3_nt,cdr3_aa
TRBD1,TRBJ1-3,NA,TRBV6-5,TGTGCCAGCAGATACCAGGGGGTAGCTTCTGGAAACACCATATATTTT,CASRYQGVASGNTIYF
NA,TRBJ2-5,few,TRBV12-3/TRBV12-4,TGTGCCACTTGGGGGGACAGCGAAGAGACCCAGTACTTC,CATWGDSEETQYF
TRBD1,TRBJ1-1,many,TRBV6-5,TGTGCCAGCAGTTACACCAGGGGGCTGAACACTGAAGCTTTCTTT,CASSYTRGLNTEAFF
NA,TRBJ1-5,NA,TRBV29-1,TGCAGCGTTGTTCAAGTGGGACAGCCCCAGCATTTT,CSVVQVGQPQHF
TRBD1,TRBJ2-1,NA,TRBV9,TGTGCCAGCAGCGTAGGGACAGGGAACTCCGATTCCACCGGTCCCCGCAATGAGCAGTTCTTC,CASSVGTGNSDSTGPRNEQFF
TRBD1,TRBJ2-3,few,TRBV3-1,TGTGCCAGCAGCTACGGACAGGGTTTAGGAGATACGCAGTATTTT,CASSYGQGLGDTQYF
NA,TRBJ2-1,few,TRBV20-1,TGCAGTGCTAGTCGGGGGGCTCGGGTTATTCGTGAGCAGTTCTTC,CSASRGARVIREQFF
TRBD2,TRBJ2-1,many,TRBV7-6,TGTGCCAGCAGCGGTAGCGGGAGAGAGCAGTTCTTC,CASSGSGREQFF
TRBD2,TRBJ2-5,NA,TRBV20-1,TGCAGTGCCAATGGTGGCATGGCGGGGGGGCCGGGAGAGACCCAGTACTTC,CSANGGMAGGPGETQYF
TRBD2,TRBJ2-5,NA,TRBV6-1,TGTGCCAGCACCCGAAGCGGGGGGGCTTCCGAGACCCAGTACTTC,CASTRSGGASETQYF
NA,TRBJ2-1,many,TRBV5-5,TGTGCCAGCAGCTTAAGTAGCGCGAGCTCCTACAATGAGCAGTTCTTC,CASSLSSASSYNEQFF
NA,TRBJ1-1,NA,TRBV5-1,TGCGCCAGCAGCTTGGGAGAATTAGAGAACACTGAAGCTTTCTTT,CASSLGELENTEAFF
NA,TRBJ2-2,many,TRBV7-9,TGTGCCAGCAGCCACTGGGACCGGGACAACACCGGGGAGCTGTTTTTT,CASSHWDRDNTGELFF
TRBD2,TRBJ2-1,NA,TRBV7-8,TGTGCCAGCAGCCCCCGGACGAGCGGGAGGCTGAATGAGCAGTTCTTC,CASSPRTSGRLNEQFF
TRBD2,TRBJ2-7,NA,TRBV4-3,TGCGCCAGCAGCCAAGAGTTAGCGGGGGGAAATTACGAGCAGTACTTC,CASSQELAGGNYEQYF
NA,TRBJ2-1,few,TRBV11-1,TGTGCCAGCAGCTTAGAGGGGGGAGGTCAGACCTACAATGAGCAGTTCTTC,CASSLEGGGQTYNEQFF
TRBD1,TRBJ1-5,many,TRBV16,TGTGCCAGCAGCCAATTTAGGACAGGGGTGAGGGCCCAGCATTTT,CASSQFRTGVRAQHF
NA,TRBJ2-1,NA,TRBV10-3,TGTGCCATCAGTGAGGACCGGGGGACATACAATGAGCAGTTCTTC,CAISEDRGTYNEQFF
NA,TRBJ1-5,NA,TRBV6-2/TRBV6-3,TGTGCCAGCAGTTATGGGGGGTCTCCTCATCAGCCCCAGCATTTT,CASSYGGSPHQPQHF
TRBD2,TRBJ2-2,NA,TRBV10-1,TGCGCCAGCGCGGGACTAGACACCGGGGAGCTGTTTTTT,CASAGLDTGELFF
TRBD1,TRBJ2-3,few,TRBV18,TGTGCCAGCTCACCCAAGGACAGGGTACGGCAGTATTTT,CASSPKDRVRQYF
TRBD1,TRBJ2-7,many,TRBV7-2,TGTGCCAGCAGCTTAGCCCAGACAGGGTCCGAGCAGTACTTC,CASSLAQTGSEQYF
NA,TRBJ2-3,NA,TRBV15,TGTGCCACCAGCAGAGATCCTGTTTCATCAGATACGCAGTATTTT,CATSRDPVSSDTQYF
NA,TRBJ2-1,many,TRBV9,TGTGCCAGCAGCAACCCGACCCCCGGGACTGATCAGTTCTTC,CASSNPTPGTDQFF
TRBD2,TRBJ2-7,many,TRBV7-9,TGTGCCAGCAGCTTAGGGACGGGAGGGCCTCGCGAGCAGTACTTC,CASSLGTGGPREQYF
NA,TRBJ2-1,NA,TRBV5-4,TGTGCCAGCACCTTTGACGGACGGTCCTACAATGAGCAGTTCTTC,CASTFDGRSYNEQFF
NA,TRBJ2-2,few,TRBV10-1,TGCGCCAGCAGGGGACTCAGGAACACCGGGGAGCTGTTTTTT,CASRGLRNTGELFF
TRBD2,TRBJ2-3,few,TRBV20-1,TGCAGTGCCGGCCGACTAGCGGGATCAGATACGCAGTATTTT,CSAGRLAGSDTQYF
NA,TRBJ1-4,NA,TRBV5-1,TGCGCCAGCAGCTTGGGGGGAGCCCGTGATAATGAAAAACTGTTTTTT,CASSLGGARDNEKLFF
TRBD2,TRBJ2-5,many,TRBV28,TGTGCCAGCAGTTTCGCGGGAGGGCTACAAGAGACCCAGTACTTC,CASSFAGGLQETQYF
NA,TRBJ1-3,NA,TRBV29-1,TGCAGCGCGACGCCCGGCCAAGGAGGAAACACCATATATTTT,CSATPGQGGNTIYF
NA,TRBJ2-1,few,TRBV30,TGTGCCTGGAGTATCGGGACCTACAATGAGCAGTTCTTC,CAWSIGTYNEQFF
TRBD2,TRBJ2-5,NA,TRBV18,TGTGCCAGCTCCTCAGGGAGCGGGGCTCAAGAGACCCAGTACTTC,CASSSGSGAQETQYF
NA,TRBJ1-4,few,TRBV7-2,TGTGCCAGCAGCTTAGCGTCAGCCACAACTAATGAAAAACTGTTTTTT,CASSLASATTNEKLFF
NA,TRBJ2-1,few,TRBV15,TGTGCCACCAGCCCCTCACGGGGGGCCAGGAATGAGCAGTTCTTC,CATSPSRGARNEQFF
TRBD1,TRBJ2-3,few,TRBV4-2,TGTGCCAGCAGCCAAACAGGGGGAAAGACAGATACGCAGTATTTT,CASSQTGGKTDTQYF
NA,TRBJ2-1,NA,TRBV12-3/TRBV12-4,TGTGCCAGCAGTTTTCTCCGCGGGGAGCAGTTCTTC,CASSFLRGEQFF
TRBD1,TRBJ2-2,NA,TRBV20-1,TGCAGTGCAAGGGGACAGAGTAACACCGGGGAGCTGTTTTTT,CSARGQSNTGELFF
NA,TRBJ1-1,many,TRBV13,TGTGCCAGCAGCTTGACAGAATGGGGCTTAAACACTGAAGCTTTCTTT,CASSLTEWGLNTEAFF
NA,TRBJ1-2,few,TRBV2,TGTGCCAGCAGTGAAGCATTCGGGGTGCTCTATGGCTACACCTTC,CASSEAFGVLYGYTF
TRBD2,TRBJ2-7,many,TRBV9,TGTGCCAGCAGCGTAGGTACTAGCGTCTTGAACGAGCAGTACTTC,CASSVGTSVLNEQYF
NA,TRBJ1-1,few,TRBV15,TGTGCCACCAGCAGGAGGAAAGAAATGAACACTGAAGCTTTCTTT,CATSRRKEMNTEAFF
NA,TRBJ2-7,NA,TRBV28,TGTGCCAGCAGCCGCGGGACGCCAAGCTCCTACGAGCAGTACTTC,CASSRGTPSSYEQYF
NA,TRBJ2-1,many,TRBV28,TGTGCCAGCAGTTTAAGTACTCGAGGGGCACGATACAATGAGCAGTTCTTC,CASSLSTRGARYNEQFF
NA,TRBJ2-5,NA,TRBV29-1,TGCAGCGTTGCTCTTCTAGCTAGCCAAGAGACCCAGTACTTC,CSVALLASQETQYF
NA,TRBJ1-5,many,TRBV21-1,TGTGCCAGCAGCAAAGCCGCGATCTTCCAACAGGGGAATCAGCCCCAGCATTTT,CASSKAAIFQQGNQPQHF